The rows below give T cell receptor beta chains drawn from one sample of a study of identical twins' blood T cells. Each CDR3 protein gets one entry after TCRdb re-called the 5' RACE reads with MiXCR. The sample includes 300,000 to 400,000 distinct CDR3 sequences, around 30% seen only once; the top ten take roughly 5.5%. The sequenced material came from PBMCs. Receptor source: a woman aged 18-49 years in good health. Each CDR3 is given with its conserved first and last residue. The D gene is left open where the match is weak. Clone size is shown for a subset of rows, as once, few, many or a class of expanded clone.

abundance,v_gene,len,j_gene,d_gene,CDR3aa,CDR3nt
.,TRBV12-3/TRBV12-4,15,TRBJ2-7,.,CASSPRSGSSYEQYF,TGTGCCAGCAGCCCCCGGAGCGGAAGCTCCTACGAGCAGTACTTC
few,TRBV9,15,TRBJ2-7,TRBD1,CASSLGDSGTYEQYF,TGTGCCAGCAGCTTAGGGGACAGCGGTACCTACGAGCAGTACTTC
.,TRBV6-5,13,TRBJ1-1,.,CASSYIQSTEAFF,TGTGCCAGCAGTTACATCCAGAGCACTGAAGCTTTCTTT
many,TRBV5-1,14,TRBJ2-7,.,CASSLNGGNYEQYF,TGCGCCAGCAGCTTGAATGGGGGAAACTACGAGCAGTACTTC
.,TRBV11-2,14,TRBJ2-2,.,CASSSPKAIGEPFF,TGTGCCAGCAGCTCCCCCAAGGCCATCGGGGAGCCGTTTTTT
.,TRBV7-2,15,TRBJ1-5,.,CASSFSWGANQPQHF,TGTGCCAGCAGCTTTTCTTGGGGGGCGAATCAGCCCCAGCATTTT
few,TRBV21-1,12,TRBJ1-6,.,CASSTPDSPLHF,TGTGCCAGCAGCACCCCCGATTCACCCCTCCACTTT
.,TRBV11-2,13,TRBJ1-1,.,CASSFDPPTEAFF,TGTGCCAGCAGCTTTGATCCCCCCACTGAAGCTTTCTTT
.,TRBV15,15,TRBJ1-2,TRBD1,CATSRDLLDRRGYTF,TGTGCCACCAGCAGAGATTTGCTGGACAGGCGCGGCTACACCTTC
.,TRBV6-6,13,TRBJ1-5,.,CASILERNQRQHF,TGTGCCAGCATCCTGGAGAGAAATCAGCGCCAGCATTTT
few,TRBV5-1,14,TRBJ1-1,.,CASRVLSGGTEAFF,TGCGCCAGCAGGGTATTATCGGGGGGCACTGAAGCTTTCTTT
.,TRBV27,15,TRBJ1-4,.,CTSSPSVGTNEKLFF,TGTACCAGCAGTCCCAGTGTGGGAACTAATGAAAAACTGTTTTTT
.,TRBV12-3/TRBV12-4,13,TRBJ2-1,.,CASLGLGPGGQFF,TGTGCCAGCTTAGGGCTAGGGCCTGGTGGGCAGTTCTTC
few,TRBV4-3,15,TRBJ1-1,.,CASSQEAGGLGEAFF,TGCGCCAGCAGCCAAGAGGCGGGGGGCCTCGGTGAAGCTTTCTTT
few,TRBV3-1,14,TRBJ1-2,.,CASSHERSPYGYTF,TGTGCCAGCAGCCACGAAAGAAGCCCCTATGGCTACACCTTC
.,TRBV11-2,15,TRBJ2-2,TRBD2,CASSLLAGTTGELFF,TGTGCCAGCAGCTTACTAGCGGGGACCACCGGGGAGCTGTTTTTT
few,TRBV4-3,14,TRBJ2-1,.,CASSQGEAYNEQFF,TGCGCCAGCAGCCAAGGGGAAGCCTACAATGAGCAGTTCTTC
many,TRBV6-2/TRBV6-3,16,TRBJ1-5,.,CASSSREAGNNQPQHF,TGTGCCAGCAGTTCCCGGGAGGCGGGGAACAATCAGCCCCAGCATTTT
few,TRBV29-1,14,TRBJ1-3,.,CSVEVYGTGNTIYF,TGCAGCGTTGAGGTTTACGGGACTGGAAACACCATATATTTT
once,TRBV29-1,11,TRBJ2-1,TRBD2,CGVGMGGEQFF,TGCGGCGTTGGGATGGGAGGGGAGCAGTTCTTC
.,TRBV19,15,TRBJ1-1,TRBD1,CASSKNRGVGTEAFF,TGTGCCAGTAGTAAAAACAGGGGGGTCGGCACTGAAGCTTTCTTT
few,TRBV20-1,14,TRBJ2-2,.,CSARASENTGELFF,TGCAGTGCTAGAGCTAGCGAAAACACCGGGGAGCTGTTTTTT
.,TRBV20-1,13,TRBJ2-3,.,CSARSASTDTQYF,TGCAGTGCTAGATCCGCTAGCACAGATACGCAGTATTTT
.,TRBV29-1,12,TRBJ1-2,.,CSGGGSSYGYTF,TGCAGCGGGGGGGGTTCCAGCTATGGCTACACCTTC
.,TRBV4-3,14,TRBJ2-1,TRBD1,CASSPIQGNNEQFF,TGCGCCAGCAGCCCTATACAGGGGAACAATGAGCAGTTCTTC
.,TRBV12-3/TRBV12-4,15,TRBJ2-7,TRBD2,CAISASGRAPNEQYF,TGTGCCATCAGTGCTAGCGGGAGGGCCCCCAACGAGCAGTACTTC
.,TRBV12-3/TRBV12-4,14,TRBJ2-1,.,CASSPGFIYNEQFF,TGTGCCAGCAGCCCCGGCTTTATCTACAATGAGCAGTTCTTC
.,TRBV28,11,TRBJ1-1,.,CAGSYREYAFF,TGTGCCGGCAGCTACAGGGAGTATGCTTTCTTT
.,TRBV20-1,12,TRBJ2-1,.,CSARDSYNEQFF,TGCAGTGCCCGTGACAGTTACAATGAGCAGTTCTTC
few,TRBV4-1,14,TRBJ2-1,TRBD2,CASSQDPPSGEQFF,TGCGCCAGCAGCCAAGATCCGCCTAGCGGGGAACAGTTCTTC
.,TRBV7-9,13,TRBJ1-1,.,CASSLASGFGAFF,TGTGCCAGCAGCTTGGCCTCGGGGTTTGGAGCTTTCTTT
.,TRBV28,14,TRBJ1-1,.,CASSSPGALMEAFF,TGTGCCAGCAGTTCCCCAGGGGCCCTGATGGAGGCTTTCTTT
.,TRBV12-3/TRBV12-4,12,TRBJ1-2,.,CASSFSSYGYTF,TGTGCCAGCAGTTTTTCCAGCTATGGCTACACCTTC
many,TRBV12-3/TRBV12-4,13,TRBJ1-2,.,CASSPDSYYGYTF,TGTGCCAGCAGTCCAGACAGTTACTATGGCTACACCTTC
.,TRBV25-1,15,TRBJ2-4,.,CASSPPIGGGNIQYF,TGTGCCAGCAGTCCACCAATTGGGGGTGGAAACATTCAGTACTTC
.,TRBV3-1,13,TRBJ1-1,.,CASSQGPLGSAFF,TGTGCCAGCAGCCAAGGCCCTTTGGGTTCAGCTTTCTTT
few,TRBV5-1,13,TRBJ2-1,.,CASSSGPSNEQFF,TGCGCCAGCAGCTCGGGTCCGTCCAATGAGCAGTTCTTC
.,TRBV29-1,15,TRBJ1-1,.,CGATHLGGANTEAFF,TGTGGCGCTACACATCTGGGGGGCGCGAACACTGAAGCTTTCTTT
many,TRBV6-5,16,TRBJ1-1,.,CASSYSRWGASTEAFF,TGTGCCAGCAGTTACTCCCGATGGGGGGCCAGCACTGAAGCTTTCTTT
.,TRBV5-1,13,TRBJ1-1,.,CASSLVPDTEAFF,TGCGCCAGCAGCTTGGTTCCCGACACTGAAGCTTTCTTT
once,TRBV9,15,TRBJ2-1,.,CASSVEGAKGYEQFF,TGTGCCAGCAGCGTAGAAGGGGCTAAGGGGTATGAGCAGTTCTTC
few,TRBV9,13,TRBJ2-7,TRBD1,CASTSRGIYEQYF,TGTGCCAGCACTAGCAGGGGGATCTACGAGCAGTACTTC